This T cell receptor beta chain derives from a study of blood T cell repertoires in COVID-19. With respect to this clone: At the DNA level, this CDR3 is encoded by other sequences in the same sample as well.

Germline CDR1 and CDR2: KGHSH and LQKENI. The CDR3 runs to 14 residues. Losses at the gene ends were 6 bases for V and 4 bases for J; bases not matched to a gene: 4. The method was immunoSEQ multiplex PCR; TCRdb's version includes in-frame clones alone and lacks a portion of them. Of about 140,000 clones listed, over 70% are singletons. The TCR was taken from a man aged 45 to 65 in a cohort exposed to, infected with or recovered from COVID-19 (not recorded which). This rearrangement joins TRBV18 to TRBJ2-1, with 9 bases matching TRBD1. Sequenced input: PBMCs or T cells enriched from blood (not recorded which). The CDR3 is CASSPGTGYNEQFF. The CDR3 DNA sequence: TGTGCCAGCTCCCCCGGGACAGGGTACAATGAGCAGTTCTTC.